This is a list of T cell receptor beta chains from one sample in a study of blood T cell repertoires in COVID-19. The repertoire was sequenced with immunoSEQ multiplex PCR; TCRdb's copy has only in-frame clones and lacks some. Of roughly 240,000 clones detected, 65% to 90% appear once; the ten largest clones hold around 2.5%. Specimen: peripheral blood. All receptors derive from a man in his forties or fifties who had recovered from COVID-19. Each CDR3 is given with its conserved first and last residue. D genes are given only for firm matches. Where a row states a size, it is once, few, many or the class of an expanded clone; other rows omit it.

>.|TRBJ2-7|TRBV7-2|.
TGTGCCAGCAGCTTAATAAGGACTAACGAGCAGTACTTC
CASSLIRTNEQYF
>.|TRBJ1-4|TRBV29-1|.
TGCAGCGTCTCGGCGGGGGCGGGGGCAACTAATGAAAAACTGTTTTTT
CSVSAGAGATNEKLFF
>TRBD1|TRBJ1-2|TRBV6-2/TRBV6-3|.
TGTGCCAGCAGTCCACCTCCGGGACAGGGCAACTATGGCTACACCTTC
CASSPPPGQGNYGYTF
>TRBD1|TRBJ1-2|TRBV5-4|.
TGTGCCAGCAGCTCTTTTACCCAGGGGGGCGATTTTAAGACCTTC
CASSSFTQGGDFKTF
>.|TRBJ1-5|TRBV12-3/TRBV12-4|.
TGTGCCAGCAGTCCGGGGGATCAGCCCCAGCATTTT
CASSPGDQPQHF
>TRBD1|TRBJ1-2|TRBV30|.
TGTGCCTGGAGTGTACAGGGGACCGAGGGCTACACCTTC
CAWSVQGTEGYTF
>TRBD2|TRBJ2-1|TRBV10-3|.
TGTGCCATCAGTGGGGGGGAGGGATCCTACAATGAGCAGTTCTTC
CAISGGEGSYNEQFF
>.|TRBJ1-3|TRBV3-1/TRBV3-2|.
TGTGCCAGCAGCCAAGATTGGGAGAATCACCTTGGAAACACCATATATTTT
CASSQDWENHLGNTIYF
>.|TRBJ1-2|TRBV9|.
TGTGCCAGCAGCCCATATACAGGGATTTACGGCTACACCTTC
CASSPYTGIYGYTF
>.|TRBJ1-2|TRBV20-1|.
TGCAGTGCGCCCGGGTTTAGTGGCTACACCTTC
CSAPGFSGYTF
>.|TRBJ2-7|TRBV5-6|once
TGTGCCAGCAGCGCCCAGGGGTACGAGCAGTACTTC
CASSAQGYEQYF
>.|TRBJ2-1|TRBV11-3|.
TGTGCCAGCAGCTTAGTGGGGGAGGGGGGTGAGCAGTTCTTC
CASSLVGEGGEQFF
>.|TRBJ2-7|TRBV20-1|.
TGCAGTGCGGGGGGTCCTCGAGAGCAGTACTTC
CSAGGPREQYF
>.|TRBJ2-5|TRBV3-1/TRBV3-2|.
TGTGCCAGCAGCCATACAGGGTCTCAGTACTTC
CASSHTGSQYF
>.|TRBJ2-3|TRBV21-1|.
TGTGCCAGCAGGGGGAGGGGCGGGAGAAGGGATACGCAGTATTTT
CASRGRGGRRDTQYF
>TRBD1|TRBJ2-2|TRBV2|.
TGTGCCAGCAGACCCGGGACAGGGGGCCCCGGGGAGCTGTTTTTT
CASRPGTGGPGELFF
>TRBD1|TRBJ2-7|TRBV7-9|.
TGTGCCAGCAGCTCGACAGGGCACGAGCAGTACTTC
CASSSTGHEQYF